The clone carrying this TCR beta chain has a count of ten or more. The target antigen is unknown. These data are taken from a study of CD8+CD57+ T cells in acquired aplastic anemia. At the level of the study: When averaged, DNA from sorted CD4+ and CD8+ cells came to 3 to 4 ug. Broader study findings: Comparison of patients with controls identified roughly 27 shared CD8+ CDR3 sequences. Between patients and controls, CD8+ Simpson's diversity did not vary significantly.

TCR beta VDJ combinations and CDR3 sequences were profiled from genomic DNA. TCRdb reprocessed the reads via MiXCR and lists one record per CDR3 protein. There are 150,000 to 200,000 distinct CDR3 sequences in the sample; 48% occur only once, and roughly 13% lies in the top ten. From germline, CDR1 is DFQATT and CDR2 SNEGSKA (reference sequence). The CDR3 is 15 amino acids. The J segment lost 10 bases and the V segment lost 5 bases, leaving 14 bases of the junction unmatched. It was patients with CD8+CD57+ cell expansion by flow cytometry who were chosen for sequencing. Patient blood was sampled before any therapy had been received.

The chain has TRBV20-1 and TRBJ1-6, with 7 bases matching TRBD1. Source material: sorted CD4+, CD8+, or CD8+CD57+ T cells (not recorded which) from PBMCs. The source of this sequence is a human donor with aplastic anemia. The CDR3 DNA follows: TGCAGTGCTTCAGGGGGGACTTTGGAAGGATCACCCCTCCACTTT. This encodes CSASGGTLEGSPLHF.